These 19 T cell receptor beta chains were all obtained from the same sample, sequenced in a study of T cells in Graves' hyperthyroidism and ophthalmopathy. What was amplified from RNA transcripts were TCR beta CDR3 regions. HTBI primers drove first-round RT-PCR of the TCR CDR3. Using its own MiXCR run on the multiplex PCR reads, TCRdb lists one record per CDR3 protein. The table lists roughly 500,000 distinct CDR3 sequences, around 45% of them singletons. Sequenced sample: peripheral blood or thyroid tissue (not recorded which). All receptors derive from an adult woman with Graves' disease, either hyperthyroidism or ophthalmopathy (not recorded which).

V gene TRBV10-3 combines with J gene TRBJ2-7, with 8 bases aligning to TRBD1. V was clipped by 3 bases and J by 4 bases; unmatched bases: 5. The germline V gene encodes CDR1 ENHRY and CDR2 SYGVKD. This CDR3 is 14 amino acids long. The CDR3 sequence: CAISDQGARYEQYF. The CDR3 nucleotides are TGTGCCATCAGTGATCAGGGGGCGCGGTACGAGCAGTACTTC.

The chain combines TRBV7-2 with TRBJ1-6; 8 nucleotides align to TRBD1. From germline, CDR1 is SGHTA and CDR2 FQGNSA. The CDR3 loop spans 14 amino acids. The ends lost 5 bases at V and 14 bases at J; junction bases unmatched: 11. The CDR3 sequence is CASSRGTGLRALHF. CDR3 DNA: TGTGCCAGCAGCCGAGGGACAGGCCTTAGGGCCCTCCACTTT.

Only a few counts were recorded for this clonotype. The junction departs from germline at one end; a sequencing error may be responsible. The chain carries TRBV9 and TRBJ2-7; 10 bases are shared with TRBD2. The CDR3 has 18 residues. CDR1 is SGDLS, CDR2 YYNGEE, per germline. This CDR3 reads CASSQDPVAGGILSEQYF. The CDR3, as DNA: TGCGCCAGCAGCCAAGATCCGGTAGCGGGAGGAATTCTCTCCGAGCAGTACTTC.

The chain recombines TRBV7-6 with TRBJ2-7; TRBD1 matches at 8 bases. V was pared by 1 base and J by 4 bases, with 9 bases of the junction left unmatched. This CDR3 contains 16 residues. The germline gives CDR1 SGHVS, CDR2 FNYEAQ. CDR3 DNA: TGTGCCAGCAGCTTAGGGCAGTCTCGGACAGGGTACGAGCAGTACTTC. Amino acid sequence: CASSLGQSRTGYEQYF.

The chain recombines TRBV15 with TRBJ2-5; 11 bases align to TRBD2. The CDR3 spans 14 residues. The germline gives CDR1 LNHNV, CDR2 YYDKDF (reference sequence). V shed 1 base and J 9 bases; nucleotides not matched to a gene: 4. The CDR3 here is CATSRASSGRSQYF. Written as DNA, the CDR3 is TGTGCCACCAGCAGAGCGTCTAGCGGGAGGTCCCAGTACTTC.

The sample holds a few counts of this clonotype. The chain uses TRBV20-1 and TRBJ2-6, with unresolved D. The V end lost 3 bases, the J end lost 0 bases, and 9 bases lay between the germline ends. The CDR3 has 15 residues. The germline CDR1 and CDR2 sequences are DFQATT and SNEGSKA (reference sequence). The CDR3 reads CSARPYGSGANVLTF. DNA for the CDR3: TGCAGTGCTAGGCCATATGGCTCTGGGGCCAACGTCCTGACTTTC.

This clonotype was seen repeatedly, ten times or more. This chain links TRBV9 with TRBJ2-7, with 12 bases matching TRBD2. Germline-derived CDR1 and CDR2 are SGDLS and YYNGEE. Germline trimming cut 4 bases from V and 7 bases from J; bases unmatched to any gene: 9. The length of the CDR3 is 15 residues. CDR3 nucleotides: TGTGCCAGCAGCCGACGGACTAGCGGGACGGGAGAGCAGTACTTC. Residues: CASSRRTSGTGEQYF.

This clonotype was seen repeatedly, ten times or more. V is TRBV7-3 and J is TRBJ1-1; 7 bases are a match to TRBD1. Germline CDR1 SGHTA, CDR2 FQGTGA. V was pared by 8 bases and J by 5 bases, with 8 bases of the junction left unmatched. The CDR3 spans 13 residues. CDR3 sequence: CASSRTGTTEAFF. CDR3 coding DNA: TGTGCCAGCTCCAGGACAGGTACGACTGAAGCTTTCTTT. Full variable domain (rest looked up from reference TRBV7-3 and TRBJ1-1): GAGVSQTPSNKVTEKGKYVELRCDPISGHTALYWYRQSLGQGPEFLIYFQGTGAADDSGLPNDRFFAVRPEGSVSTLKIQRTERGDSAVYLCASSRTGTTEAFFGQGTRLTVV.

This clonotype was recorded many times. The DNA for the CDR3 is TGCAGTGCTAGAACAGGGGCGGGGGCCGCAGAAGAGACCCAGTACTTC. Translated: CSARTGAGAAEETQYF. The gene calls are TRBV20-1 and TRBJ2-5, with D perhaps being TRBD1 or TRBD2 (7 bases each). The V end was cut by 2 bases, the J end by 3 bases, with 19 bases between. From germline, CDR1 is DFQATT and CDR2 SNEGSKA (reference sequence). The CDR3 length is 16 residues.

This clonotype was counted at least ten times. This chain joins TRBV6-5 and TRBJ1-1, with a possible D match to TRBD1 (5 bases). Germline assignment: CDR1 MNHEY and CDR2 SVGAGI. The CDR3 runs to 17 residues. V shed 5 bases and J shed 4 bases, with 23 bases lying between them. The CDR3 sequence is CASSPMVGGREGTEAFF. The CDR3 DNA follows: TGTGCCAGCAGTCCGATGGTCGGGGGACGGGAGGGCACTGAAGCTTTCTTT.

The V gene is TRBV10-3, the J gene TRBJ2-7; 10 positions match TRBD1. V trimming: 7 bases; J trimming: 5 bases; junction bases outside the gene matches: 11. CDR1 ENHRY and CDR2 SYGVKD come from the germline V gene. The CDR3 has 15 residues. CDR3 bases: TGTGCCATCACCCCAAGGGGACAGGGGATCCACGAGCAGTACTTC. Encoded protein: CAITPRGQGIHEQYF.

The rearrangement uses TRBV20-1 and TRBJ2-5; 8 bases are shared with TRBD2. Germline loops: CDR1 DFQATT, CDR2 SNEGSKA (reference sequence). V gave up 3 bases and J gave up 0 bases; unmatched junction bases: 21. This CDR3 contains 20 residues. The CDR3, as DNA: TGCAGTGCTAGCCCCGGGGTAGCGGGAACCTTCCTCGGACACCAAGAGACCCAGTACTTC. Translation: CSASPGVAGTFLGHQETQYF.

This clonotype was seen at least ten times. The chain uses TRBV20-1 and TRBJ2-7; 11 nucleotides align to TRBD1. V dropped 3 bases and J dropped 7; count of bases not matched to a gene: 17. The CDR3 is 17 residues long. Germline values: CDR1 DFQATT, CDR2 SNEGSKA (reference sequence). Here the CDR3 reads CSASIASGTGGPREQYF. CDR3 bases: TGCAGTGCTAGCATCGCCTCCGGGACAGGGGGTCCTAGGGAGCAGTACTTC.

Points on this clonotype: A read error is likely, as this CDR3 ends without the conserved phenylalanine or tryptophan. No DNA is shown, since the ends of the CDR3 on it are uncertain; the CDR3 is the one TCRdb lists. This chain connects TRBV7-9 to TRBJ1-6. The CDR3 is 8 residues long, ends included. The germline gives CDR1 SEHNR, CDR2 FQNEAQ (reference sequence). The CDR3 is CASSPRLV.

This clonotype was counted ten times or more. The chain couples TRBV13 to TRBJ2-2; D is unclear. Trimming left V 2 bases short and J 8 bases short, with 12 bases between. The CDR3 length is 14 residues. Germline loops: CDR1 PRHDT, CDR2 FYEKMQ (reference sequence). CDR3 in amino acids: CASSLPTGAGELFF. The CDR3 DNA reads as TGTGCCAGCAGCTTACCGACTGGCGCTGGGGAGCTGTTTTTT.

This chain uses TRBV19 with TRBJ2-7; no clear D. V lost 7 bases, J lost 6 bases, and 16 bases lay in between. The CDR3 has 13 amino acids. Germline CDR1 reads LNHDA; CDR2 reads SQIVND (reference sequence). The CDR3 DNA is TGTGCCAGTACCGCGGTGCCCGCGAGCGAGCAGTACTTC. Translated, it gives CASTAVPASEQYF.

Concerning this clonotype: No conserved phenylalanine or tryptophan ends this CDR3, so it is likely a read error. The DNA is omitted, as the CDR3 cannot be located on it reliably, and the CDR3 follows TCRdb's listing. The chain uses TRBV7-2 and TRBJ2-5. The CDR3 numbers 12 amino acids, ends counted. Germline V gene lookup returns CDR1 SGHTA and CDR2 FQGNSA. The CDR3 loop reads CASSLALQRPST.

The V gene is TRBV4-1, the J gene TRBJ1-5, with D possibly being TRBD1 (6 bases). The germline gives CDR1 MGHRA, CDR2 YSYEKL. The length of the CDR3 is 17 residues. V lost 7 bases and J lost 2, with 21 bases in between. The CDR3, as DNA: TGCGCCAGCACACCGGCCAGGGCGGGGGCCGGCAATCAGCCCCAGCATTTT. Translation: CASTPARAGAGNQPQHF.

This chain links TRBV7-9 with TRBJ2-7; D gene unclear. Germline V CDR1 and CDR2: SEHNR, FQNEAQ (reference sequence). This CDR3 is built from 15 residues. V was clipped by 4 bases and J by 0 bases, with 13 bases between them. CDR3: CASSSLDTRSYEQYF. CDR3 nucleotide sequence: TGTGCCAGCAGCTCCCTCGACACTCGCTCCTACGAGCAGTACTTC. The full variable domain, in which reference TRBV7-9 and TRBJ2-7 provide the parts outside the CDR3, is DTGVSQNPRHKITKRGQNVTFRCDPISEHNRLYWYRQTLGQGPEFLTYFQNEAQLEKSRLLSDRFSAERPKGSFSTLEIQRTEQGDSAMYLCASSSLDTRSYEQYFGPGTRLTVT.